These T cell receptor beta chains were read from a single sample in a study of Graves' ophthalmopathy and Graves' hyperthyroidism. A single record per CDR3 protein comes from TCRdb applying MiXCR to the multiplex PCR reads. The sample records roughly 220,000 distinct CDR3 sequences, 45% to 55% being singletons. Sequenced: peripheral blood. These receptors were collected from an adult man with Graves' ophthalmopathy. The CDR3 runs from the conserved cysteine through the conserved F or W. Fields, in order: clone size, D gene, J gene, V gene, CDR3 protein, CDR3 DNA. The D gene is left open where the match is weak. The listing skips clone size in some rows; elsewhere it reads once, few, many or a size class.

clone_size: -
d_call: -
j_call: TRBJ2-5
v_call: TRBV7-9
cdr3_aa: CASSQSWGNQETQYF
cdr3_nt: TGCGCCAGCAGCCAGAGCTGGGGCAACCAAGAGACCCAGTACTTC

clone_size: many
d_call: -
j_call: TRBJ2-5
v_call: TRBV29-1
cdr3_aa: CSVEERETQYF
cdr3_nt: TGCAGCGTTGAAGAGCGAGAGACCCAGTACTTC

clone_size: few
d_call: -
j_call: TRBJ2-7
v_call: TRBV3-1
cdr3_aa: CASSPNRWGEQYF
cdr3_nt: TGTGCCAGCAGCCCTAACAGGTGGGGCGAGCAGTACTTC

clone_size: -
d_call: TRBD1
j_call: TRBJ1-2
v_call: TRBV6-5
cdr3_aa: CASLPVRQGANYGYTF
cdr3_nt: TGTGCCAGCCTACCAGTTCGACAGGGGGCTAACTATGGCTACACCTTC

clone_size: -
d_call: TRBD1
j_call: TRBJ2-2
v_call: TRBV7-2
cdr3_aa: CASSLGDRGPNTGELFF
cdr3_nt: TGTGCCAGCAGCTTAGGAGACAGGGGGCCTAACACCGGGGAGCTGTTTTTT

clone_size: few
d_call: -
j_call: TRBJ1-1
v_call: TRBV7-9
cdr3_aa: CASSTRQQDRNTEAFF
cdr3_nt: TGTGCCAGCAGCACCAGACAGCAAGACCGGAACACTGAAGCTTTCTTT

clone_size: few
d_call: TRBD1
j_call: TRBJ1-6
v_call: TRBV20-1
cdr3_aa: CSARDQGEGGNSPLHF
cdr3_nt: TGCAGTGCTAGAGATCAGGGGGAAGGTGGGAATTCACCCCTCCACTTT

clone_size: few
d_call: -
j_call: TRBJ2-5
v_call: TRBV7-9
cdr3_aa: CASSPPTAEETQYF
cdr3_nt: TGTGCCAGCAGCCCCCCGACAGCAGAAGAGACCCAGTACTTC

clone_size: -
d_call: -
j_call: TRBJ2-7
v_call: TRBV5-8
cdr3_aa: CASSLAKGTYEQYF
cdr3_nt: TGCGCCAGCAGCTTGGCCAAAGGGACCTACGAGCAGTACTTC

clone_size: -
d_call: -
j_call: TRBJ1-4
v_call: TRBV19
cdr3_aa: CAARRAEKLFF
cdr3_nt: TGTGCTGCGAGGCGGGCTGAAAAACTGTTTTTT

clone_size: once
d_call: -
j_call: TRBJ2-7
v_call: TRBV12-3/TRBV12-4
cdr3_aa: CASALPGNYEQYF
cdr3_nt: TGTGCTAGTGCCCTACCGGGCAACTACGAGCAGTACTTC

clone_size: -
d_call: -
j_call: TRBJ2-7
v_call: TRBV4-1
cdr3_aa: CASSQVRDTNYEQYF
cdr3_nt: TGCGCCAGCAGCCAAGTCAGGGACACCAACTACGAGCAGTACTTC

clone_size: few
d_call: -
j_call: TRBJ1-1
v_call: TRBV5-6
cdr3_aa: CASSLAGGWNTEAFF
cdr3_nt: TGTGCCAGCAGCTTGGCGGGGGGCTGGAACACTGAAGCTTTCTTT

clone_size: -
d_call: -
j_call: TRBJ2-7
v_call: TRBV2
cdr3_aa: CASSADPTGRLAYEQYF
cdr3_nt: TGTGCCAGCAGCGCAGATCCCACGGGACGGTTAGCCTACGAGCAGTACTTC

clone_size: -
d_call: -
j_call: TRBJ1-6
v_call: TRBV12-3/TRBV12-4
cdr3_aa: CASGVVSSPLHF
cdr3_nt: TGTGCCAGCGGGGTTGTGAGCTCACCCCTCCACTTT

clone_size: -
d_call: -
j_call: TRBJ1-2
v_call: TRBV7-8
cdr3_aa: CASSLLQGSYGYTF
cdr3_nt: TGTGCCAGCAGCTTGTTGCAAGGGAGCTATGGCTACACCTTC

clone_size: -
d_call: TRBD2
j_call: TRBJ2-6
v_call: TRBV20-1
cdr3_aa: CSARDTASGRANVLTF
cdr3_nt: TGCAGTGCTAGAGATACGGCTAGCGGGAGGGCCAACGTCCTGACTTTC

clone_size: -
d_call: TRBD2
j_call: TRBJ2-5
v_call: TRBV5-6
cdr3_aa: CASSLSTGTSGFQETQYF
cdr3_nt: TGTGCCAGCAGCTTGTCCACCGGGACTAGCGGGTTCCAAGAGACCCAGTACTTC

clone_size: few
d_call: -
j_call: TRBJ2-5
v_call: TRBV24-1
cdr3_aa: CATSGQGGQQETQYF
cdr3_nt: TGTGCCACCAGTGGGCAGGGGGGTCAACAAGAGACCCAGTACTTC

clone_size: -
d_call: TRBD1
j_call: TRBJ1-2
v_call: TRBV24-1
cdr3_aa: CATSGSDRGLHYGNTF
cdr3_nt: TGTGCCACCAGTGGTTCCGACAGGGGCCTACACTATGGCAACACCTTC

clone_size: -
d_call: TRBD1
j_call: TRBJ1-4
v_call: TRBV7-3
cdr3_aa: CASSTTGGEKLFF
cdr3_nt: TGTGCCAGCAGCACGACAGGGGGCGAAAAACTGTTTTTT

clone_size: -
d_call: -
j_call: TRBJ2-7
v_call: TRBV4-1
cdr3_aa: CASSQTGSYEQYF
cdr3_nt: TGCGCCAGCAGCCAAACAGGGTCCTACGAGCAGTACTTC

clone_size: few
d_call: TRBD2
j_call: TRBJ2-7
v_call: TRBV5-1
cdr3_aa: CASHFTSGGSYEQYF
cdr3_nt: TGCGCCAGCCATTTTACTAGCGGGGGTTCCTACGAGCAGTACTTC

clone_size: -
d_call: -
j_call: TRBJ1-1
v_call: TRBV7-9
cdr3_aa: CASRSDVNTEAFF
cdr3_nt: TGTGCCAGCAGATCCGACGTGAACACTGAAGCTTTCTTT

clone_size: -
d_call: -
j_call: TRBJ2-7
v_call: TRBV7-9
cdr3_aa: CASSLQLVGQGFHEQYF
cdr3_nt: TGTGCCAGCAGCTTACAGCTCGTAGGGCAGGGGTTCCACGAGCAGTACTTC

clone_size: -
d_call: -
j_call: TRBJ2-7
v_call: TRBV10-2
cdr3_aa: CASSEPPTGDVQYF
cdr3_nt: TGCGCCAGCAGTGAGCCGCCGACGGGGGACGTGCAGTACTTC

clone_size: -
d_call: TRBD1
j_call: TRBJ2-5
v_call: TRBV2
cdr3_aa: CASSVQSRGRLETQYF
cdr3_nt: TGTGCCAGCAGTGTACAATCAAGGGGGCGCTTAGAGACCCAGTACTTC

clone_size: -
d_call: -
j_call: TRBJ2-6
v_call: TRBV9
cdr3_aa: CASSVGVGTHSSSGANVLTF
cdr3_nt: TGTGCCAGCAGCGTAGGTGTCGGAACCCACTCCAGCTCTGGGGCCAACGTCCTGACTTTC

clone_size: -
d_call: -
j_call: TRBJ1-1
v_call: TRBV15
cdr3_aa: CATSSLSSPGTEAFF
cdr3_nt: TGTGCCACCAGCAGTCTATCCTCACCAGGCACTGAAGCTTTCTTT

clone_size: -
d_call: -
j_call: TRBJ1-1
v_call: TRBV25-1
cdr3_aa: CASSEPGESTEAFF
cdr3_nt: TGTGCCAGCAGTGAGCCAGGGGAGAGCACTGAAGCTTTCTTT

clone_size: -
d_call: -
j_call: TRBJ1-5
v_call: TRBV2
cdr3_aa: CASSSLEGQGISNQPQHF
cdr3_nt: TGTGCCAGCAGCTCCTTGGAAGGGCAAGGAATTAGCAATCAGCCCCAGCATTTT

clone_size: -
d_call: TRBD1
j_call: TRBJ1-2
v_call: TRBV7-2
cdr3_aa: CASSFLGPITGTDYGYTF
cdr3_nt: TGTGCCAGCAGCTTTCTTGGGCCGATAACCGGGACAGACTATGGCTACACCTTC

clone_size: once
d_call: -
j_call: TRBJ2-7
v_call: TRBV20-1
cdr3_aa: CSAREPVFTPYEQYF
cdr3_nt: TGCAGTGCTAGAGAACCGGTTTTTACCCCCTACGAGCAGTACTTC

clone_size: -
d_call: -
j_call: TRBJ1-5
v_call: TRBV7-2
cdr3_aa: CASSPLWAGGNQPQHF
cdr3_nt: TGCGCCAGCAGCCCTCTATGGGCAGGGGGCAATCAGCCCCAGCATTTT

clone_size: few
d_call: TRBD1
j_call: TRBJ1-6
v_call: TRBV7-8
cdr3_aa: CASSPDSGQTSYNSPLHF
cdr3_nt: TGTGCCAGCAGCCCCGACTCGGGACAGACCTCCTATAATTCACCCCTCCACTTT

clone_size: few
d_call: TRBD2
j_call: TRBJ2-7
v_call: TRBV7-6
cdr3_aa: CASSLVLREATYEQYF
cdr3_nt: TGTGCCAGCAGCTTAGTCTTGCGGGAGGCTACCTACGAGCAGTACTTC

clone_size: -
d_call: -
j_call: TRBJ2-5
v_call: TRBV12-3/TRBV12-4
cdr3_aa: CASSQAAPEKTQYF
cdr3_nt: TGTGCCAGCAGCCAGGCAGCACCCGAGAAGACCCAGTACTTC

clone_size: -
d_call: -
j_call: TRBJ1-1
v_call: TRBV20-1
cdr3_aa: CSARERGNTEAFF
cdr3_nt: TGCAGTGCTAGAGAGAGGGGTAACACTGAAGCTTTCTTT

clone_size: -
d_call: TRBD1
j_call: TRBJ1-1
v_call: TRBV20-1
cdr3_aa: CSSDRGNTEAFF
cdr3_nt: TGCAGTTCCGACAGGGGGAACACTGAAGCTTTCTTT

clone_size: -
d_call: -
j_call: TRBJ1-2
v_call: TRBV7-9
cdr3_aa: CASSFITTNYGYTF
cdr3_nt: TGTGCCAGCAGCTTCATTACGACTAACTATGGCTACACCTTC

clone_size: -
d_call: TRBD1
j_call: TRBJ1-2
v_call: TRBV4-1
cdr3_aa: CASSQDRTGGGYGYTF
cdr3_nt: TGCGCCAGCAGCCAAGATCGAACAGGGGGAGGCTATGGCTACACCTTC

clone_size: once
d_call: TRBD2
j_call: TRBJ2-7
v_call: TRBV7-8
cdr3_aa: CASSLEVGRNTGEQYF
cdr3_nt: TGTGCCAGCAGCTTAGAGGTCGGGAGGAACACCGGGGAGCAGTACTTC

clone_size: -
d_call: -
j_call: TRBJ1-5
v_call: TRBV19
cdr3_aa: CASTSPPSNQPQHF
cdr3_nt: TGTGCCAGTACCTCCCCCCCAAGCAATCAGCCCCAGCATTTT

clone_size: -
d_call: -
j_call: TRBJ2-5
v_call: TRBV2
cdr3_aa: CASTLGKTQYF
cdr3_nt: TGTGCCAGCACCCTAGGGAAGACCCAGTACTTC

clone_size: few
d_call: TRBD1
j_call: TRBJ2-6
v_call: TRBV7-9
cdr3_aa: CASTLGQAVDGANVLTF
cdr3_nt: TGTGCCAGCACTCTGGGACAGGCCGTCGATGGGGCCAACGTCCTGACTTTC

clone_size: few
d_call: TRBD1
j_call: TRBJ1-4
v_call: TRBV19
cdr3_aa: CASSGTATATNEKLFF
cdr3_nt: TGTGCCAGTTCCGGGACAGCAACTGCAACTAATGAAAAACTGTTTTTT

clone_size: -
d_call: -
j_call: TRBJ1-5
v_call: TRBV2
cdr3_aa: CASREGLSQPQHF
cdr3_nt: TGTGCCAGCAGAGAAGGGTTGAGTCAGCCCCAGCATTTT

clone_size: -
d_call: -
j_call: TRBJ2-6
v_call: TRBV11-2
cdr3_aa: CASSSPRSGANVLTF
cdr3_nt: TGTGCCAGCAGCTCACCCCGTTCTGGGGCCAACGTCCTGACTTTC

clone_size: -
d_call: -
j_call: TRBJ1-6
v_call: TRBV9
cdr3_aa: CASLKTPFKSNSPLHF
cdr3_nt: TGTGCCAGCTTAAAGACCCCGTTCAAGTCTAATTCACCCCTCCACTTC

clone_size: few
d_call: -
j_call: TRBJ2-2
v_call: TRBV2
cdr3_aa: CASRETARGTGELFF
cdr3_nt: TGTGCCAGCAGGGAGACCGCAAGGGGGACCGGGGAGCTGTTTTTT

clone_size: -
d_call: TRBD1
j_call: TRBJ2-7
v_call: TRBV7-2
cdr3_aa: CASSAGQGAPYEQYF
cdr3_nt: TGTGCCAGCAGCGCGGGACAGGGGGCCCCCTACGAGCAGTACTTC